These 19 T cell receptor beta chains share one sample of origin, sequenced in a study of blood T cell repertoires in COVID-19. This table comes from immunoSEQ multiplex PCR, and its TCRdb copy is limited to in-frame clones, with some not included. The sample consists of 130,000 or so clones, under 85% of them appearing once. Sequences were obtained from peripheral blood. The receptors here all came from a human donor in a cohort sampled during active COVID-19.

This clone came up a few times. This chain joins TRBV18 and TRBJ2-7; 15 bases match TRBD2. Germline V lookup: CDR1 KGHSH, CDR2 LQKENI. V was pared by 0 bases and J by 7 bases, with 10 bases of the junction left unmatched. The CDR3 runs 18 residues. The CDR3 protein is CASSPPISGTSGRMEQYF. The CDR3 DNA reads as TGTGCCAGCTCACCACCAATTTCCGGGACTAGCGGGAGGATGGAGCAGTACTTC.

This clone came up once. This chain links TRBV6-5 with TRBJ1-2, with a weak D call TRBD1 (6 bases). The CDR3 has 15 residues. V was shortened by 4 bases and J by 3 bases, with 15 bases between the two germline ends. Germline values: CDR1 MNHEY, CDR2 SVGAGI. As DNA, the CDR3 is TGTGCCAGCAGTTCCTCATATGGGACACACTATGGCTACACCTTC. Residues: CASSSSYGTHYGYTF.

This rearrangement joins TRBV5-5 to TRBJ1-5; TRBD1 matches at 7 bases. The CDR3 spans 14 residues. Germline CDR1 is SGHKS and CDR2 is YYEKEE (reference sequence). The J segment lost 6 bases and the V segment lost 0 bases, leaving 3 bases of the junction unmatched. The CDR3 reads CASSLGQGVQPQHF. The CDR3 DNA sequence: TGTGCCAGCAGCTTGGGACAGGGAGTTCAGCCCCAGCATTTT.

The gene calls are TRBV27 and TRBJ1-1; 9 bases agree with TRBD1. The CDR3 is 18 amino acids. Germline V gene lookup returns CDR1 MNHEY and CDR2 SMNVEV (reference sequence). The V and J ends lost 5 bases and 0 bases, in that order; junction bases with no gene match: 13. Here the CDR3 DNA reads TGTGCCAGCAGTCAAATGGGGGACAGGGCAGTAATGAACACTGAAGCTTTCTTT. Translated, it gives CASSQMGDRAVMNTEAFF.

This chain connects TRBV2 to TRBJ2-2; no definite D call. V was shortened by 2 bases and J by 0 bases, with 13 bases between the two germline ends. CDR1 is SNHLY, CDR2 FYNNEI, per germline. The CDR3 is 17 amino acids. CDR3 sequence reads: CASSESRGRANTGELFF. CDR3 bases: TGTGCCAGCAGTGAAAGTCGTGGGCGAGCGAACACCGGGGAGCTGTTTTTT.

This sequence joins TRBV2 and TRBJ2-3; D not certain. V was trimmed by 8 bases and J by 3 bases, leaving 6 bases between them. This CDR3 has 11 residues. Per the germline V gene, CDR1 is SNHLY and CDR2 is FYNNEI. CDR3 residues: CASGLTDTQYF. Written as DNA, the CDR3 is TGTGCCAGCGGCCTTACAGATACGCAGTATTTT.

V usage is TRBV7-9 and J usage is TRBJ2-5, with D perhaps TRBD2 (6 bases). Germline V CDR1 and CDR2: SEHNR, FQNEAQ (reference sequence). V lost 1 base, J lost 5 bases, and 14 bases lay in between. The CDR3 spans 15 residues. The CDR3 nucleotides are TGTGCCAGCAGCTTAGGGGACTTGGGCGGGGAGACCCAGTACTTC. Translation: CASSLGDLGGETQYF. Full variable domain (missing parts from reference TRBV7-9 and TRBJ2-5): DTGVSQNPRHKITKRGQNVTFRCDPISEHNRLYWYRQTLGQGPEFLTYFQNEAQLEKSRLLSDRFSAERPKGSFSTLEIQRTEQGDSAMYLCASSLGDLGGETQYFGPGTRLLVL.

The genes are TRBV28 and TRBJ2-7, with 9 bases fitting TRBD2. The trim removed 5 bases at V and 0 bases at J, leaving 5 bases unmatched. CDR1 MDHEN and CDR2 SYDVKM come from the germline V gene. The CDR3 runs to 15 residues. The CDR3 spells CASSRGGALSYEQYF. CDR3 bases: TGTGCCAGCAGTCGCGGGGGGGCCCTCTCCTACGAGCAGTACTTC.

The chain carries TRBV19 and TRBJ2-2, with 7 bases aligning to TRBD1. Germline-derived CDR1 and CDR2 are LNHDA and SQIVND (reference sequence). V shed 2 bases, J shed 1 base, and the junction held 1 base outside the gene matches. CDR3 length: 15 amino acids. CDR3 DNA sequence: TGTGCCAGTAGTATATCAGGGGGGAACACCGGGGAGCTGTTTTTT. This translates into CASSISGGNTGELFF. Filled out from reference TRBV19 and TRBJ2-2, the complete variable domain reads DGGITQSPKYLFRKEGQNVTLSCEQNLNHDAMYWYRQDPGQGLRLIYYSQIVNDFQKGDIAEGYSVSREKKESFPLTVTSAQKNPTAFYLCASSISGGNTGELFFGEGSRLTVL.

The chain joins TRBV7-8 to TRBJ1-2, with a possible D match to TRBD1 (6 bases). CDR1 and CDR2 (germline): SGHVS, FQNEAQ. The CDR3 length is 15 residues. The V and J ends lost 5 bases and 4 bases respectively, with 17 bases between them. This chain's CDR3 is CASSIIQGLGYGYTF. CDR3 coding DNA: TGTGCCAGCAGCATAATACAGGGCCTCGGCTATGGCTACACCTTC.

This clone was recorded once. The CDR3 reads CASSLDVGGVIKAFF. CDR3 bases: TGTGCCAGCAGCTTGGACGTGGGGGGTGTTATTAAGGCTTTCTTT. The chain joins TRBV9 to TRBJ1-1, with D perhaps matching TRBD1 (5 bases). Germline V lookup: CDR1 SGDLS, CDR2 YYNGEE. V lost 4 bases and J lost 11, with 24 bases in between. CDR3 length: 15 residues.

CDR3 loop: CASSGGTRKDNEQFF. CDR3 in DNA: TGTGCCAGCAGCGGCGGGACTAGAAAGGACAATGAGCAGTTCTTC. This chain uses TRBV9 with TRBJ2-1; 8 positions agree with TRBD2. The CDR3 runs 15 residues. The junction had 7 bases not matched to a gene; V was cut back by 3 bases and J by 5 bases. From germline, CDR1 is SGDLS and CDR2 YYNGEE. Filled out from reference TRBV9 and TRBJ2-1, the complete variable domain reads DSGVTQTPKHLITATGQRVTLRCSPRSGDLSVYWYQQSLDQGLQFLIQYYNGEERAKGNILERFSAQQFPDLHSELNLSSLELGDSALYFCASSGGTRKDNEQFFGPGTRLTVL.

The genes are TRBV9 and TRBJ2-3, with TRBD2 as a possible D gene (5 bases). The CDR3 contains 15 residues. Deletions cut 3 bases from V and 3 bases from J, with 14 bases between. Looked up from germline, CDR1 is SGDLS and CDR2 is YYNGEE. The CDR3 here is CASSAVVTGTDTQYF. CDR3 DNA: TGTGCCAGCAGCGCTGTGGTTACGGGGACAGATACGCAGTATTTT.

This rearrangement joins TRBV7-9 to TRBJ2-5; D may be TRBD1 (6 bases). The CDR3 covers 13 residues. Germline assignment: CDR1 SEHNR and CDR2 FQNEAQ (reference sequence). V gave up 2 bases and J gave up 4 bases, with 8 bases separating them. The CDR3 DNA reads as TGTGCCAGCAGCTTATTGGGGGCAGAGACCCAGTACTTC. It codes for CASSLLGAETQYF.

The chain has TRBV12-3 or TRBV12-4 and TRBJ2-7, with D tentatively TRBD1 (5 bases). V was trimmed by 3 bases and J by 3 bases, leaving 9 bases between them. The CDR3 sequence is 13 residues long. The CDR3 DNA follows: TGTGCCAGCAGTTTGGGGCAGGGCTACGAGCAGTACTTC. Its protein is CASSLGQGYEQYF.

The chain links TRBV27 to TRBJ2-3; 7 bases are a match to TRBD2. V shed 6 bases and J 0 bases; nucleotides not matched to a gene: 9. The CDR3 runs to 16 residues. Germline CDR1 and CDR2: MNHEY and SMNVEV (reference sequence). The CDR3 nucleotides read TGTGCCAGCAGGAGCCCTAGCGGAACGAGCACAGATACGCAGTATTTT. It codes for CASRSPSGTSTDTQYF.

The chain uses TRBV7-8 and TRBJ2-2; perhaps TRBD2 as D (5 bases). V was shortened by 1 base and J by 7 bases, with 10 bases between the two germline ends. The CDR3 runs 14 residues. CDR1 is SGHVS and CDR2 is FQNEAQ in the germline V gene. The CDR3 loop is CASSLGGSYGELFF. The CDR3 DNA reads TGTGCCAGCAGCTTAGGAGGGTCTTACGGGGAGCTGTTTTTT.

The rearrangement joins TRBV7-9 to TRBJ2-7, with a weak D call TRBD1 (6 bases). The CDR3 consists of 13 residues. The V end was cut by 4 bases, the J end by 6 bases, with 13 bases between. Germline CDR1 SEHNR, CDR2 FQNEAQ (reference sequence). CDR3 DNA: TGTGCCAGCAGCTCCGGGACACCGGGCGAGCAGTACTTC. Residues: CASSSGTPGEQYF.

This chain connects TRBV21-1 to TRBJ1-2. TRBV21-1 corresponds to a pseudogene. CDR3 length: 16 amino acids. The chain's CDR3 is CASSKGVGRDFYGYTF. The DNA for the CDR3 is TGTGCCAGCAGCAAAGGCGTAGGGAGGGACTTCTATGGCTACACCTTC.